The next 18 T cell receptor beta chains were all read from a single sample in a study of cytomegalovirus exposure and HLA in healthy donors. Libraries were prepared by immunoSEQ multiplex PCR; TCRdb keeps only in-frame clonotypes and omits some of them. The sample lists about 240,000 clones, 86% occurring once. Sequenced input: PBMCs. The receptors shown here come from a woman aged 25 to 39 in good health and CMV-seropositive.

The V call is TRBV6-6, the J call TRBJ1-1, with D maybe TRBD1 (5 bases). Trimming left V 0 bases short and J 11 bases short, with 13 bases between. The CDR3 sequence is 13 residues long. Per the germline V gene, CDR1 is MNHNY and CDR2 is SVGAGI (reference sequence). CDR3 loop: CASSYSIGGWAFF. DNA of the CDR3: TGTGCCAGCAGTTACTCGATCGGGGGGTGGGCTTTCTTT.

The chain carries TRBV4-1 and TRBJ2-3, with D maybe TRBD2 (6 bases). V lost 2 bases to trimming and J lost 3 bases, with 12 bases between them. The germline V gene encodes CDR1 MGHRA and CDR2 YSYEKL. This CDR3 region has 15 residues. The CDR3 coding sequence is TGCGCCAGCAGCCAAAACCGGGACTTGACAGATACGCAGTATTTT. Translating gives CASSQNRDLTDTQYF.

J is TRBJ2-3 and V is TRBV5-1, with TRBD2 as a possible D gene (5 bases). Germline-derived CDR1 and CDR2 are SGHRS and YFSETQ. The CDR3 contains 15 residues. Trimming cost V 1 base and J 0 bases, with 9 bases left between them. The CDR3 sequence: CASSLREFSTDTQYF. The CDR3 nucleotides read TGCGCCAGCAGCTTGAGGGAGTTTAGCACAGATACGCAGTATTTT.

This sequence joins TRBV29-1 and TRBJ2-6; possible D gene TRBD1, 5 bases. This CDR3 has 19 amino acids. Trimming pared 0 bases from V and 1 base from J, leaving 19 bases between. Looked up from germline, CDR1 is SQVTM and CDR2 is ANQGSEA. The CDR3 DNA follows: TGCAGCGTTGAAGACAGGGCCAGGTTGGGTCTTTCTGGGGCCAACGTCCTGACTTTC. Encoded protein: CSVEDRARLGLSGANVLTF.

This clone has more than one count but fewer than ten. CDR3 loop: CASRTTGSSYEQYF. In DNA, the CDR3 is TGTGCCAGCAGGACGACAGGGAGTTCCTACGAGCAGTACTTC. The chain employs TRBV27 and TRBJ2-7; 7 bases are shared with TRBD1. Germline loops: CDR1 MNHEY, CDR2 SMNVEV (reference sequence). This CDR3 contains 14 residues. After removal of 6 bases from V and 1 base from J, the junction contained 6 bases not matched to a gene.

The rearrangement links TRBV5-1 to TRBJ2-3; D possibly corresponds to TRBD2 (5 bases). Trimming cost V 3 bases and J 0 bases, with 14 bases left between them. Looked up from germline, CDR1 is SGHRS and CDR2 is YFSETQ. The CDR3 loop spans 16 amino acids. The CDR3 loop is CASSSGAEFSTDTQYF. In nucleotides, the CDR3 is TGCGCCAGCAGCTCAGGAGCGGAGTTCAGCACAGATACGCAGTATTTT.

The chain employs TRBV7-9 and TRBJ2-4; tentatively, D is TRBD1 (6 bases). The germline V gene encodes CDR1 SEHNR and CDR2 FQNEAQ (reference sequence). The CDR3 is 15 amino acids. V gave up 5 bases and J gave up 2 bases, with 13 bases separating them. CDR3 sequence: CASSQRQATKNIQYF. CDR3 DNA: TGTGCCAGCAGCCAACGACAGGCAACCAAAAACATTCAGTACTTC.

This chain uses TRBV5-1 with TRBJ2-1, with 9 bases lining up with TRBD2. V trimming: 0 bases; J trimming: 5 bases; junction bases outside the gene matches: 3. Germline V gene sequence: CDR1 SGHRS, CDR2 YFSETQ. The CDR3 totals 15 residues. The CDR3 DNA follows: TGCGCCAGCAGCTTGGCCGCGGGAGGGGACAATGAGCAGTTCTTC. This sequence encodes CASSLAAGGDNEQFF.

This chain joins TRBV28 and TRBJ2-3, with 10 nucleotides matching TRBD2. The CDR3 has 20 amino acids. Per the germline V gene, CDR1 is MDHEN and CDR2 is SYDVKM. V was pared by 2 bases and J by 1 base, with 15 bases of the junction left unmatched. CDR3 sequence reads: CASSLISAAGGFGRTDTQYF. The CDR3 DNA reads as TGTGCCAGCAGTTTAATCTCCGCAGCGGGAGGGTTTGGGCGCACAGATACGCAGTATTTT.

This sequence joins TRBV6-1 and TRBJ2-7; TRBD1 agrees at 9 bases. Germline CDR1 and CDR2: MNHNS and SASEGT. Germline trimming cut 6 bases from V and 4 bases from J; bases unmatched to any gene: 7. The CDR3 has 14 amino acids. The CDR3 loop reads CASSFGQGTYEQYF. CDR3 nucleotide sequence: TGTGCCAGCAGCTTCGGACAGGGGACTTACGAGCAGTACTTC.

The chain recombines TRBV5-5 with TRBJ1-2; 8 nucleotides agree with TRBD1. The CDR3 extends over 13 amino acids. Germline assignment: CDR1 SGHKS and CDR2 YYEKEE (reference sequence). Trimming cost V 0 bases and J 5 bases; bases outside gene matches: 0. The CDR3 bases are TGTGCCAGCAGCTTGGGGACAGGGTATGGCTACACCTTC. Amino acid sequence: CASSLGTGYGYTF.

The chain employs TRBV28 and TRBJ2-2; D gene unclear. The germline CDR1 and CDR2 sequences are MDHEN and SYDVKM. V lost 2 bases to trimming and J lost 0 bases, with 10 bases between them. The CDR3 is made up of 16 amino acids. The CDR3 sequence is CASSLRRFANTGELFF. The CDR3 DNA reads as TGTGCCAGCAGTTTAAGGCGGTTCGCGAACACCGGGGAGCTGTTTTTT.

This chain links TRBV10-3 with TRBJ2-1; 12 nucleotides agree with TRBD2. V shed 4 bases, J shed 4 bases, and the junction held 8 bases outside the gene matches. CDR1 ENHRY and CDR2 SYGVKD come from the germline V gene. CDR3 length: 17 residues. CDR3 DNA sequence: TGTGCCATCAGTGGACGGACTAGCGGGATTCCTTACAATGAGCAGTTCTTC. Its protein is CAISGRTSGIPYNEQFF.

The CDR3: CASSLEGDDDTEAFF. DNA for the CDR3: TGCGCCAGCAGCTTGGAAGGGGATGATGACACTGAAGCTTTCTTT. This chain joins TRBV5-1 and TRBJ1-1; tentative D call: TRBD1 (5 bases). Germline CDR1 and CDR2: SGHRS and YFSETQ. V was cut by 0 bases and J by 3 bases, with 12 bases left in between. This CDR3 contains 15 residues.

The chain uses TRBV28 and TRBJ2-7, with 8 bases matching TRBD2. Germline assignment: CDR1 MDHEN and CDR2 SYDVKM. V lost 5 bases, J lost 13 bases, and 13 bases stayed unmatched. The CDR3 runs to 13 residues. The CDR3 sequence is CASSARQARGAYF. The CDR3 DNA sequence: TGTGCCAGCAGTGCCCGACAGGCGCGGGGGGCTTACTTC.

Here the CDR3 reads CASRVSGLAGGKEQYF. The CDR3 DNA is TGTGCCAGCAGGGTATCGGGACTAGCGGGAGGCAAGGAGCAGTACTTC. This sequence joins TRBV2 and TRBJ2-5; 15 nucleotides align to TRBD2. The CDR3 spans 16 residues. V dropped 6 bases and J dropped 11; count of bases not matched to a gene: 13. Germline lookup yields CDR1 SNHLY and CDR2 FYNNEI.

This chain connects TRBV27 to TRBJ2-7, with 7 bases matching TRBD2. CDR3 size: 14 residues. Germline V lookup: CDR1 MNHEY, CDR2 SMNVEV (reference sequence). V lost 5 bases, J lost 6 bases, and 10 bases stayed unmatched. The CDR3 DNA sequence: TGTGCCAGCAGTGGATTGGGGTGGGGGGGCGAGCAGTACTTC. It specifies CASSGLGWGGEQYF.

The CDR3 loop reads CASRSDKFTEAFF. The CDR3, as DNA: TGTGCCAGCAGATCAGACAAGTTCACTGAAGCTTTCTTT. This chain connects TRBV25-1 to TRBJ1-1; no clear D gene. Per the germline V gene, CDR1 is MGHDK and CDR2 is SYGVNS. Trimming removed 6 bases at V and 4 bases at J, with 12 bases between. The CDR3 consists of 13 residues.